These T cell receptor beta chains were read from a single sample in a study of vaccination and CD4 T cells after COVID-19. In TCRdb, the PCR reads were re-called with MiXCR into one record per CDR3 protein. The sample yields 15,000 to 20,000 distinct CDR3 sequences, roughly 40% seen once. These receptors have no identified antigens. Input material: CD4+ T cells from blood, cultured in vitro. The receptor source for this set is a human donor who had recovered from COVID-19. The CDR3 runs from the conserved cysteine through the conserved F or W. A D gene is named only where the DNA matches it firmly. Size tells how often a clone was seen (once, few, many) or the class of an expanded clone, and some rows leave it out.

CDR3: CASSFTLAGYTDTQYF; DNA: TGTGCCAGCAGCTTTACACTAGCGGGGTACACAGATACGCAGTATTTT; D: TRBD2; J: TRBJ2-3; size: .; V: TRBV7-9
CDR3: CASSQQQGAGFGNSPLHF; DNA: TGTGCCAGCAGCCAACAACAGGGGGCCGGTTTCGGGAATTCACCCCTCCACTTT; D: TRBD1; J: TRBJ1-6; size: few; V: TRBV14
CDR3: CASSQAGGRREQYF; DNA: TGCGCCAGCAGCCAAGCGGGTGGGAGGCGTGAGCAGTACTTC; D: .; J: TRBJ2-7; size: .; V: TRBV4-1
CDR3: CSVARGGYGYTF; DNA: TGCAGCGTTGCCCGGGGTGGCTATGGCTACACCTTC; D: .; J: TRBJ1-2; size: .; V: TRBV29-1
CDR3: CSADSSITDTQYF; DNA: TGCAGTGCGGACAGTTCTATCACAGATACGCAGTATTTT; D: .; J: TRBJ2-3; size: few; V: TRBV20-1
CDR3: CASTQTSGIGNEQFF; DNA: TGTGCCAGCACCCAGACTAGCGGGATCGGCAATGAGCAGTTCTTC; D: TRBD2; J: TRBJ2-1; size: .; V: TRBV12-3/TRBV12-4
CDR3: CSVASYNEQFF; DNA: TGCAGCGTTGCCAGTTACAATGAGCAGTTCTTC; D: .; J: TRBJ2-1; size: .; V: TRBV29-1
CDR3: CASSLAGSYEQYF; DNA: TGTGCCAGCAGCTTAGCAGGGTCCTACGAGCAGTACTTC; D: .; J: TRBJ2-7; size: .; V: TRBV7-9
CDR3: CASSEVGNTGELFF; DNA: TGTGCCAGCAGTGAAGTCGGGAACACCGGGGAGCTGTTTTTT; D: .; J: TRBJ2-2; size: .; V: TRBV6-1
CDR3: CASSDRSGTSGTWDTQYF; DNA: TGTGCCAGCAGTGATCGGAGCGGGACTAGCGGGACGTGGGATACGCAGTATTTT; D: TRBD2; J: TRBJ2-3; size: .; V: TRBV6-1
CDR3: CASSLSHTAYGYTF; DNA: TGTGCCAGCAGTCTGTCTCACACCGCCTATGGCTACACCTTC; D: .; J: TRBJ1-2; size: few; V: TRBV27
CDR3: CASRGPALADTQYF; DNA: TGTGCCAGCAGAGGGCCTGCCTTGGCAGATACGCAGTATTTT; D: .; J: TRBJ2-3; size: .; V: TRBV2
CDR3: CASSQEASGRTDTQYF; DNA: TGCGCCAGCAGCCAAGAGGCTAGCGGGCGCACAGATACGCAGTATTTT; D: TRBD2; J: TRBJ2-3; size: .; V: TRBV4-1
CDR3: CASSPLFTRAGANVLTF; DNA: TGTGCCAGCAGCCCCCTTTTTACAAGAGCTGGGGCCAACGTCCTGACTTTC; D: .; J: TRBJ2-6; size: .; V: TRBV4-2
CDR3: CASSKAGQGHLWDIQYF; DNA: TGTGCCAGCAGTAAAGCGGGACAAGGGCATCTGTGGGACATTCAGTACTTC; D: .; J: TRBJ2-4; size: few; V: TRBV6-4
CDR3: CASSMRERREYF; DNA: TGTGCCAGCAGCATGCGGGAGCGCCGTGAGTACTTC; D: TRBD2; J: TRBJ2-7; size: .; V: TRBV6-1
CDR3: CASSPTGVGYGYTF; DNA: TGTGCCAGCAGCCCCACCGGGGTGGGGTATGGCTACACCTTC; D: .; J: TRBJ1-2; size: .; V: TRBV6-1
CDR3: CASRTSKETQYF; DNA: TGTGCCAGCAGAACTAGTAAAGAGACCCAGTACTTC; D: .; J: TRBJ2-5; size: few; V: TRBV6-1
CDR3: CASSGYPKADTQYF; DNA: TGTGCCAGCAGTGGCTACCCTAAGGCGGATACGCAGTATTTT; D: .; J: TRBJ2-3; size: few; V: TRBV6-1
CDR3: CASSFDRTSGSNEQFF; DNA: TGTGCCAGCAGCTTTGATCGGACTAGCGGGAGCAATGAGCAGTTCTTC; D: TRBD2; J: TRBJ2-1; size: .; V: TRBV7-9
CDR3: CASSLGLGEKLFF; DNA: TGTGCCAGCAGCTTAGGGCTAGGGGAAAAACTGTTTTTT; D: .; J: TRBJ1-4; size: .; V: TRBV7-9
CDR3: CASSAKGGTDTQYF; DNA: TGTGCCAGCAGTGCTAAGGGCGGCACAGATACGCAGTATTTT; D: .; J: TRBJ2-3; size: .; V: TRBV2
CDR3: CASRNKAGTGGTHALNTEAFF; DNA: TGTGCCAGCAGGAATAAAGCCGGGACAGGGGGAACCCATGCTTTGAACACTGAAGCTTTCTTT; D: TRBD1; J: TRBJ1-1; size: few; V: TRBV6-1
CDR3: CASSLRLDENIQYF; DNA: TGTGCCAGCAGCTTGCGACTAGACGAGAACATTCAGTACTTC; D: .; J: TRBJ2-4; size: .; V: TRBV5-4
CDR3: CASSLEWDGGTIYF; DNA: TGTGCCAGCAGCTTAGAGTGGGATGGGGGCACCATATATTTT; D: .; J: TRBJ1-3; size: .; V: TRBV7-8
CDR3: CSASIGSRVYNEQFF; DNA: TGCAGTGCTAGCATCGGGAGCAGGGTCTACAATGAGCAGTTCTTC; D: .; J: TRBJ2-1; size: few; V: TRBV20-1
CDR3: CASRPGGLSYEQYF; DNA: TGTGCCAGCAGACCCGGGGGTTTGAGCTACGAGCAGTACTTC; D: .; J: TRBJ2-7; size: .; V: TRBV27
CDR3: CATSDPSGGIRNEQFF; DNA: TGTGCCACCAGTGATCCCTCTGGCGGGATTCGAAATGAGCAGTTCTTC; D: .; J: TRBJ2-1; size: .; V: TRBV24-1
CDR3: CASSRSPSGYGYTF; DNA: TGTGCCAGCAGCCGATCCCCCTCTGGCTATGGCTACACCTTC; D: .; J: TRBJ1-2; size: .; V: TRBV7-2
CDR3: CASRETATPYEQYF; DNA: TGTGCCAGCAGGGAGACCGCGACCCCCTACGAGCAGTACTTC; D: .; J: TRBJ2-7; size: .; V: TRBV2
CDR3: CASSEGTVLTGELFF; DNA: TGTGCCAGCAGTGAAGGGACAGTTTTAACCGGGGAGCTGTTTTTT; D: .; J: TRBJ2-2; size: .; V: TRBV2
CDR3: CASRETPRTAEFF; DNA: TGTGCCAGCAGAGAAACCCCCCGGACAGCGGAGTTCTTC; D: .; J: TRBJ2-1; size: .; V: TRBV6-2/TRBV6-3
CDR3: CSARVVLAGYQETQYF; DNA: TGCAGTGCTAGAGTAGTACTAGCGGGCTACCAAGAGACCCAGTACTTC; D: TRBD2; J: TRBJ2-5; size: .; V: TRBV20-1
CDR3: CASSSGGEGLHEQYF; DNA: TGTGCCAGCAGCTCGGGGGGGGAGGGCCTTCACGAGCAGTACTTC; D: TRBD2; J: TRBJ2-7; size: .; V: TRBV6-2/TRBV6-3
CDR3: CSAPLGGTGNTIYF; DNA: TGCAGTGCCCCCCTTGGGGGAACTGGAAACACCATATATTTT; D: .; J: TRBJ1-3; size: .; V: TRBV20-1
CDR3: CASSLYAAGGPKDTQYF; DNA: TGTGCCAGCAGCTTATATGCAGCGGGAGGGCCCAAAGATACGCAGTATTTT; D: TRBD2; J: TRBJ2-3; size: .; V: TRBV7-2
CDR3: CASSESQQETQYF; DNA: TGTGCCAGCAGTGAAAGTCAGCAAGAGACCCAGTACTTC; D: .; J: TRBJ2-5; size: few; V: TRBV2
CDR3: CASSLGGGLKTQYF; DNA: TGTGCCAGCAGTTTGGGGGGAGGGCTAAAGACCCAGTACTTC; D: TRBD2; J: TRBJ2-5; size: .; V: TRBV28
CDR3: CASRASGTDTQYF; DNA: TGTGCCAGCAGGGCTAGCGGCACAGATACGCAGTATTTT; D: .; J: TRBJ2-3; size: .; V: TRBV28
CDR3: CASSLVYDRYTGELFF; DNA: TGTGCCAGCAGCTTAGTATACGATAGATACACCGGGGAGCTGTTTTTT; D: .; J: TRBJ2-2; size: .; V: TRBV7-8
CDR3: CASSFRQRNTIYF; DNA: TGTGCCAGCAGCTTCCGTCAGAGAAACACCATATATTTT; D: .; J: TRBJ1-3; size: .; V: TRBV7-2
CDR3: CASSPRTPSYNEQFF; DNA: TGTGCCAGCTCACCACGGACTCCCTCCTACAATGAGCAGTTCTTC; D: .; J: TRBJ2-1; size: .; V: TRBV18
CDR3: CASSFRRALAGETQYF; DNA: TGTGCCAGCAGTTTTCGGAGGGCCCTAGCTGGGGAGACCCAGTACTTC; D: .; J: TRBJ2-5; size: few; V: TRBV28
CDR3: CASSQGAWETQYF; DNA: TGTGCCAGCAGTCAGGGGGCATGGGAGACCCAGTACTTC; D: TRBD1; J: TRBJ2-5; size: .; V: TRBV7-3
CDR3: CASSPRTSGTYEQYF; DNA: TGTGCCAGCAGTCCACGGACTAGCGGGACCTACGAGCAGTACTTC; D: TRBD2; J: TRBJ2-7; size: .; V: TRBV12-3/TRBV12-4
CDR3: CASIGNNEQFF; DNA: TGTGCCAGCATCGGAAACAATGAGCAGTTCTTC; D: .; J: TRBJ2-1; size: .; V: TRBV28